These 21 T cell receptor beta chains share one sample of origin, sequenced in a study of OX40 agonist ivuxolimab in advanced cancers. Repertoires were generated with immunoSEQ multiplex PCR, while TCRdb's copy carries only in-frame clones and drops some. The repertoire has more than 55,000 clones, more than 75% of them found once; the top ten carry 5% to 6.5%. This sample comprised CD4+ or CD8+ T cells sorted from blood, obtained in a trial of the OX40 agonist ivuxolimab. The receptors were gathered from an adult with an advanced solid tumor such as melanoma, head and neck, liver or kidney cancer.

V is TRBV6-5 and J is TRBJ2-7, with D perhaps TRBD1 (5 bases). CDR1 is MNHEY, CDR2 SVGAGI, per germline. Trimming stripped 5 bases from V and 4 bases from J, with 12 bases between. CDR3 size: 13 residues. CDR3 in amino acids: CASSEASGYEQYF. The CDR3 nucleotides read TGTGCCAGCAGTGAAGCTTCAGGGTACGAGCAGTACTTC.

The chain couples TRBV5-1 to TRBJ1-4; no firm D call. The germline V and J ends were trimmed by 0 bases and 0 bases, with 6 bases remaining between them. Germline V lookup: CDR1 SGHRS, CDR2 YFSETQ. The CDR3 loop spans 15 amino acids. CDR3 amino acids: CASSLDAATNEKLFF. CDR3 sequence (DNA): TGCGCCAGCAGCTTGGATGCAGCAACTAATGAAAAACTGTTTTTT.

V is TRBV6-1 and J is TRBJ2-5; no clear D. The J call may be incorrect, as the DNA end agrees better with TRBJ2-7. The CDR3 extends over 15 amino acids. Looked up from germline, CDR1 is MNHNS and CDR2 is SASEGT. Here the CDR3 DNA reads TGTGCCAGCAGTGAAGGTTTCAGCAGCTCCTACGAGCAGTACTTC. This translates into CASSEGFSSSYEQYF.

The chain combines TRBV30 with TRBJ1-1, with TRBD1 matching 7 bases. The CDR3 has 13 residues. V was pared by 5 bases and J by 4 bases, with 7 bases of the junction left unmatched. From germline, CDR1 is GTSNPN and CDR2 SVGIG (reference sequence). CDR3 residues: CAWYRGRGTEAFF. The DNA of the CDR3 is TGTGCCTGGTACAGGGGTAGAGGCACTGAAGCTTTCTTT.

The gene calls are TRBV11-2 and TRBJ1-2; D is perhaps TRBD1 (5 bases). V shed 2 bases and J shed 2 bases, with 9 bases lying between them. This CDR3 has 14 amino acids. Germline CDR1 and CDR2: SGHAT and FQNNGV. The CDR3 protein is CASSLFGGNYGYTF. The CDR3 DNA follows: TGTGCCAGCAGCTTATTTGGGGGGAACTATGGCTACACCTTC.

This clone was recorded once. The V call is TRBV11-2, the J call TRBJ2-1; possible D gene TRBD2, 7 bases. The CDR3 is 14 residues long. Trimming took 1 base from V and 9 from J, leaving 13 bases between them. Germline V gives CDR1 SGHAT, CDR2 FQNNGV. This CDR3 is CASSLGPGEGEQFF. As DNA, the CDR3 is TGTGCCAGCAGCTTAGGCCCAGGGGAGGGTGAGCAGTTCTTC.

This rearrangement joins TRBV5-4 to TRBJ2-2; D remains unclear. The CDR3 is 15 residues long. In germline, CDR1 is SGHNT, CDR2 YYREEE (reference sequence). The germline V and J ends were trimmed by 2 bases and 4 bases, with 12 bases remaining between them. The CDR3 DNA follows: TGTGCCAGCAGCTTAAGCCACAGTAGCACCGGGGAGCTGTTTTTT. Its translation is CASSLSHSSTGELFF.

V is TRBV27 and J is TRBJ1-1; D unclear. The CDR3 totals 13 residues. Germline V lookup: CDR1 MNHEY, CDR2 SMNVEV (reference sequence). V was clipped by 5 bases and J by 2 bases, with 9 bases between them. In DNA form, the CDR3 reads TGTGCCAGCAGTCCCCGGTTTAACACTGAAGCTTTCTTT. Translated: CASSPRFNTEAFF.

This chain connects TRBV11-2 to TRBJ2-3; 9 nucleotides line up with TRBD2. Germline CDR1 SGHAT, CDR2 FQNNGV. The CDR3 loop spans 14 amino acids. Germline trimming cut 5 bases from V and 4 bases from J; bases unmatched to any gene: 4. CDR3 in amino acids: CASSTGLASDTQYF. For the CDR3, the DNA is TGTGCCAGCAGCACGGGACTAGCATCAGATACGCAGTATTTT.

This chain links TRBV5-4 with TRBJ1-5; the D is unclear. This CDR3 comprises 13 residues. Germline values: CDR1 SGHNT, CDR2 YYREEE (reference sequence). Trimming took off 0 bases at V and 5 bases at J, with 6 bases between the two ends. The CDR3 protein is CASSLGFDQPQHF. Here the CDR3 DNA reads TGTGCCAGCAGCTTGGGATTTGATCAGCCCCAGCATTTT.

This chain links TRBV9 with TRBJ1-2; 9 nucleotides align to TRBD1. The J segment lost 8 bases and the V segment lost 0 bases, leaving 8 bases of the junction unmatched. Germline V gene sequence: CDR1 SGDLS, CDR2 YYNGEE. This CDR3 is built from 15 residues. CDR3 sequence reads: CASSVAGQGVSGYTF. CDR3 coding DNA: TGTGCCAGCAGCGTAGCGGGACAGGGTGTGTCGGGCTACACCTTC.

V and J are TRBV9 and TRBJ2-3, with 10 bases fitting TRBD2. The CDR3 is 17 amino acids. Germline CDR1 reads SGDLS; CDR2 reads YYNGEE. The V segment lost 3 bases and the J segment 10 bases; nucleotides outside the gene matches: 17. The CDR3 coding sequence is TGTGCCAGCAGCGCCGCCAAGCGGGGGGGCAGAGATCGGGCGCAGTATTTT. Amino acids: CASSAAKRGGRDRAQYF. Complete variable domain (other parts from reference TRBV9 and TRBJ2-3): DSGVTQTPKHLITATGQRVTLRCSPRSGDLSVYWYQQSLDQGLQFLIQYYNGEERAKGNILERFSAQQFPDLHSELNLSSLELGDSALYFCASSAAKRGGRDRAQYFGPGTRLTVL.

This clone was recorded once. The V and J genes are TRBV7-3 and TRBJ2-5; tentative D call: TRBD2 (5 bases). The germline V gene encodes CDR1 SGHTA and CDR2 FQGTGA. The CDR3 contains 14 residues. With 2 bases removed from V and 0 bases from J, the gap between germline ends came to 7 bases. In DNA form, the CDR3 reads TGTGCCAGCAGCTTAGTCGGGAACCAAGAGACCCAGTACTTC. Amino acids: CASSLVGNQETQYF. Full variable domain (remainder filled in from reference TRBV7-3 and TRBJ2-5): GAGVSQTPSNKVTEKGKYVELRCDPISGHTALYWYRQSLGQGPEFLIYFQGTGAADDSGLPNDRFFAVRPEGSVSTLKIQRTERGDSAVYLCASSLVGNQETQYFGPGTRLLVL.

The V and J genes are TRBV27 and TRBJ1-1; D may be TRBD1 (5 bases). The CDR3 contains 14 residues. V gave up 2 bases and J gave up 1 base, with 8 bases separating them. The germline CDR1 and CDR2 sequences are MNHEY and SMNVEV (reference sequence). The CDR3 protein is CASSLAGTNTEAFF. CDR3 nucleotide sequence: TGTGCCAGCAGTTTAGCAGGGACGAACACTGAAGCTTTCTTT.

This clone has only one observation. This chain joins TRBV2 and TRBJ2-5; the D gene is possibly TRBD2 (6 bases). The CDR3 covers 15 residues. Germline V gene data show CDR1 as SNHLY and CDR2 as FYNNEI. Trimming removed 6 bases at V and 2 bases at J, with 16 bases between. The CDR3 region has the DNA TGTGCCAGCAGCGCCCGACTAGATAGGCAAGAGACCCAGTACTTC. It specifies CASSARLDRQETQYF.

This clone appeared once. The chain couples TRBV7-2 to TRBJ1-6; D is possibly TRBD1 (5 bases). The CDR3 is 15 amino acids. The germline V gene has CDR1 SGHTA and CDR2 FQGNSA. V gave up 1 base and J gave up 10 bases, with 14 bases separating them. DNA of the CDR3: TGTGCCAGCAGCTTAGAAGGCAGGGTAGTCTCACCCCTCCACTTT. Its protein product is CASSLEGRVVSPLHF.

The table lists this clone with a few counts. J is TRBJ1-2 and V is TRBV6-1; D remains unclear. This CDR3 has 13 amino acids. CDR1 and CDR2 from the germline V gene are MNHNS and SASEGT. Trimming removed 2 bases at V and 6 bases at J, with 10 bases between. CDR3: CASSERGGHGYTF. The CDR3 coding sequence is TGTGCCAGCAGTGAACGCGGAGGTCATGGCTACACCTTC.

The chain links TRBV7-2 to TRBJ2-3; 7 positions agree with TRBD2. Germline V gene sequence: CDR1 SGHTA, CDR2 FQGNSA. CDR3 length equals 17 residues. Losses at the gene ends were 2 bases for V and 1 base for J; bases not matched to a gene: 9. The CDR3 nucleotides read TGTGCCAGCAGCTTATCCTCTGGGGGAGGGGGCACAGATACGCAGTATTTT. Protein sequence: CASSLSSGGGGTDTQYF.

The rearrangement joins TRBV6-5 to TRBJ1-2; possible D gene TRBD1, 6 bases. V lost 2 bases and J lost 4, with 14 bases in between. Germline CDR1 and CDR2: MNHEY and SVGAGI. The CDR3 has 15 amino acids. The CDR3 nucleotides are TGTGCCAGCAGTTACGGGAGGACAGAGATCTATGGCTACACCTTC. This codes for CASSYGRTEIYGYTF.

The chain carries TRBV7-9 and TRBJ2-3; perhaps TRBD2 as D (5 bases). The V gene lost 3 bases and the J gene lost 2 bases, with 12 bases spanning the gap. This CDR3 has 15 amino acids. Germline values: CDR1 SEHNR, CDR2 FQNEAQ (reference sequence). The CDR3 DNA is TGTGCCAGCAGCTTGGCCGGACTGAACACAGATACGCAGTATTTT. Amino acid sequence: CASSLAGLNTDTQYF. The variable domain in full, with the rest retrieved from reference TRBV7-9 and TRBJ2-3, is DTGVSQNPRHKITKRGQNVTFRCDPISEHNRLYWYRQTLGQGPEFLTYFQNEAQLEKSRLLSDRFSAERPKGSFSTLEIQRTEQGDSAMYLCASSLAGLNTDTQYFGPGTRLTVL.

CDR3 amino acids: CASSHREGRGYTF. The CDR3 coding sequence is TGTGCCAGCAGCCACAGGGAGGGAAGAGGCTACACCTTC. This chain joins TRBV7-6 and TRBJ1-2, with D possibly TRBD1 on 6 matching bases. V dropped 5 bases and J dropped 8 bases, with 15 bases sitting between them. Germline lookup yields CDR1 SGHVS and CDR2 FNYEAQ. The CDR3 runs to 13 residues.